The 9 T cell receptor beta chains below come from one sample, sequenced in a study of T cells after yellow fever vaccination. TCRdb re-called the 5' RACE reads with MiXCR, one entry per CDR3 protein. Of roughly 150,000 distinct CDR3 sequences listed, about 8% are singletons. Material: CD4+ T cells sorted from PBMCs, obtained 5 days after the yellow fever booster vaccination. All receptors come from a man between 25 and 39 years old who received the YFV17D yellow fever vaccine.

This clonotype was counted between two and nine times. This sequence joins TRBV7-2 and TRBJ2-3; TRBD1 might be the D (6 bases). The CDR3 runs 14 residues. The ends were cut back, 3 bases at V and 6 bases at J, with 13 bases in the middle. Germline loops: CDR1 SGHTA, CDR2 FQGNSA. The CDR3 loop is CASSLFSGADTQYF. The CDR3 DNA is TGTGCCAGCAGCTTGTTTTCAGGGGCGGATACGCAGTATTTT.

This clonotype was picked up many times. V and J are TRBV6-1 and TRBJ2-5, with D possibly matching TRBD2 (5 bases). Between the trimmed V and J ends, which lost 5 bases and 4 bases, there was a span of 17 bases. CDR3 length: 15 residues. Per germline, CDR1 MNHNS and CDR2 SASEGT. DNA of the CDR3: TGTGCCAGCAGTCAAACATCGGGGTTACGAGAGACCCAGTACTTC. Its protein product is CASSQTSGLRETQYF.

This clonotype was counted at least ten times. The chain couples TRBV5-6 to TRBJ2-1, with 12 bases fitting TRBD2. The CDR3 sequence is 17 residues long. From germline, CDR1 is SGHDT and CDR2 YYEEEE. Trimming took 0 bases from V and 0 from J; bases not matched to a gene: 1. The CDR3 bases are TGTGCCAGCAGCTTGGCGACTAGCGGGAGCTCCTACAATGAGCAGTTCTTC. Protein product: CASSLATSGSSYNEQFF.

This clonotype was seen once. A read error may explain this, as a much larger clone is one base away. The V call is TRBV20-1, the J call TRBJ2-5, with a possible D match to TRBD1 (6 bases). V lost 5 bases, J lost 1 base, and 17 bases lay in between. This CDR3 is 15 amino acids long. Germline V CDR1 and CDR2: DFQATT, SNEGSKA (reference sequence). CDR3: CSAPRQDKLQETQYF. In nucleotides, the CDR3 is TGCAGTGCTCCCAGACAGGACAAACTCCAAGAGACCCAGTACTTC.

There are many counts of this clonotype. The chain combines TRBV12-5 with TRBJ2-1, with a tentative D call TRBD2 (5 bases). The germline V and J ends were trimmed by 1 base and 15 bases, with 13 bases remaining between them. Germline V gives CDR1 LGHNT, CDR2 FRNRAP. The CDR3 has 12 residues. This CDR3 is CASGLAGKQPFF. The CDR3 DNA sequence: TGTGCTAGTGGTTTGGCCGGGAAACAGCCGTTCTTC.

V gene TRBV28 combines with J gene TRBJ2-7; D ambiguous. Trimming left V 10 bases short and J 3 bases short, with 19 bases between. The germline CDR1 and CDR2 sequences are MDHEN and SYDVKM. The CDR3 is 14 residues long. The CDR3 DNA follows: TGTGCCATCGGCCCACAGCTACCCTGCTACGAGCAGTACTTC. Translation gives CAIGPQLPCYEQYF.

This clonotype came up many times. This sequence joins TRBV7-9 and TRBJ2-3; possible D gene TRBD2, 5 bases. V lost 5 bases, J lost 9 bases, and 12 bases lay in between. The CDR3 is made up of 12 amino acids. Per the germline V gene, CDR1 is SEHNR and CDR2 is FQNEAQ (reference sequence). Written as DNA, the CDR3 is TGTGCCAGCAGCCAGCCAGCGGAGACGCAGTATTTT. Its protein product is CASSQPAETQYF.

The V call is TRBV29-1, the J call TRBJ2-7; D gene ambiguous. Per germline, CDR1 SQVTM and CDR2 ANQGSEA. CDR3 length equals 11 residues. V was pared by 5 bases and J by 5 bases, with 10 bases between. Here the CDR3 reads CSVRSNDEQYF. The CDR3 nucleotides read TGCAGCGTTCGCAGTAACGACGAGCAGTACTTC.

The rearrangement uses TRBV10-3 and TRBJ2-7; 11 bases line up with TRBD1. CDR3 length: 14 residues. In germline, CDR1 is ENHRY, CDR2 SYGVKD. The ends lost 6 bases at V and 7 bases at J; junction bases unmatched: 8. In DNA form, the CDR3 reads TGTGCCATCAGGCCGGGACAGGGGGTACGGGAGCAGTACTTC. This encodes CAIRPGQGVREQYF.